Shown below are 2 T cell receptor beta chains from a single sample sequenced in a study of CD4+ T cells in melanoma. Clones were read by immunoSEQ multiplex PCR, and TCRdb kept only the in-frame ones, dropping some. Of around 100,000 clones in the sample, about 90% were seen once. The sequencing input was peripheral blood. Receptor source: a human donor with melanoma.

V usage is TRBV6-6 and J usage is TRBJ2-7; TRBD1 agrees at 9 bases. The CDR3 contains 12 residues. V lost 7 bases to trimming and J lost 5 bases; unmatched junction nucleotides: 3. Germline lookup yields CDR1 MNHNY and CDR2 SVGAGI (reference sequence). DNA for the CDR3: TGTGCCAGCAAGACAGGGGGGGACGAGCAGTACTTC. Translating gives CASKTGGDEQYF.

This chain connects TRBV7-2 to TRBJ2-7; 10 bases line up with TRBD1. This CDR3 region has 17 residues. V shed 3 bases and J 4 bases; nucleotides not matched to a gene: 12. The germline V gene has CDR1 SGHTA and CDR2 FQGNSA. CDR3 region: CASSFRRGTGVRYEQYF. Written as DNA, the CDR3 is TGTGCCAGCAGCTTTCGGAGGGGGACAGGGGTTAGGTACGAGCAGTACTTC.